This entry describes one T cell receptor (beta chain). The target antigen is unknown. A universal primer binding site was introduced by template switching. The final cDNA contained unique molecular identifiers. TCRdb independently ran MiXCR on the 5' RACE reads; one entry per CDR3 protein. The table shows some 600,000 distinct CDR3 sequences, with around 7.4% occurring only once. The data belong to a study of identical twins. Study findings and constraints: The presence of invariant MAIT and iNKT cells could partly confound analyses of zero-insertion sequences. Reduced insertions were recorded for abundant cord blood beta clonotypes, with no such pattern in memory repertoires.

Another study also made use of these data, one on yellow fever vaccine responses in identical twins.

The source is a woman aged 18-29 years in good health. Sequenced sample: PBMCs.

CDR3: CSARAGRGLAKNIQYF. CDR3 sequence (DNA): TGCAGTGCTAGAGCCGGCAGGGGACTAGCCAAAAACATTCAGTACTTC. This chain uses TRBV20-1 with TRBJ2-4; possibly TRBD1 or TRBD2 for D (6 bases each). The CDR3 has 16 residues. Trimming took 1 base from V and 0 from J, leaving 13 bases between them. From germline, CDR1 is DFQATT and CDR2 SNEGSKA (reference sequence).